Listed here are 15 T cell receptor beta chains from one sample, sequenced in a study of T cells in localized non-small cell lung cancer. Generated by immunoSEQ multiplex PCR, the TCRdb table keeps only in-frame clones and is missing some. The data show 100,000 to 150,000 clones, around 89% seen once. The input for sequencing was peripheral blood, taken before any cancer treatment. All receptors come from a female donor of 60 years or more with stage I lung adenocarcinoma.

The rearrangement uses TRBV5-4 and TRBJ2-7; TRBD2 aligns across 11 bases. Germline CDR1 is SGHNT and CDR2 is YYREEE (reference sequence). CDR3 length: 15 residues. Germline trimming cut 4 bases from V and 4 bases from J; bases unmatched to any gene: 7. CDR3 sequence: CASSQTSGSKYEQYF. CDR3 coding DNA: TGTGCCAGCAGCCAAACTAGCGGGAGTAAGTACGAGCAGTACTTC.

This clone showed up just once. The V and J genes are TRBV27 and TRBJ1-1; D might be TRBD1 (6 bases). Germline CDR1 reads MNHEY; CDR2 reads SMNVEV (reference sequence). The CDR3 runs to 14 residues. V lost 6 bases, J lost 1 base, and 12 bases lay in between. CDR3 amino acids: CASRNRERNTEAFF. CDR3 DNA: TGTGCCAGCAGGAACAGGGAGAGGAACACTGAAGCTTTCTTT.

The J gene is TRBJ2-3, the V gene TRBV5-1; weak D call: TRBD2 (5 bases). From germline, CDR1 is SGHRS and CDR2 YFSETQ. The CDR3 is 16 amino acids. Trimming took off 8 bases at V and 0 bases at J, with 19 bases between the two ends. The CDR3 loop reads CASKSRIGGSTDTQYF. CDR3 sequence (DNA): TGCGCCAGTAAGAGCCGGATCGGAGGTAGCACAGATACGCAGTATTTT.

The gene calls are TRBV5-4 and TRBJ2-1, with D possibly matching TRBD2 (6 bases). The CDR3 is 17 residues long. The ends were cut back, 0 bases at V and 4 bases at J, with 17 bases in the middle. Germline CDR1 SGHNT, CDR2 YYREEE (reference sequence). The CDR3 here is CASSLALGIRGYNEQFF. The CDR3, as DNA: TGTGCCAGCAGCTTGGCCCTGGGGATCCGGGGGTACAATGAGCAGTTCTTC.

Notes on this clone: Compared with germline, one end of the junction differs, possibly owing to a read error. CDR3 sequence (DNA): TGTGCCAGCAGTGGTGGCGCGAACTCTGAAGCTTTCTTT. Its protein product is CASSGGANSEAFF. The chain couples TRBV6-4 to TRBJ1-1; unclear D gene. From germline, CDR1 is MRHNA and CDR2 SNTAGT. The CDR3 runs to 13 residues.

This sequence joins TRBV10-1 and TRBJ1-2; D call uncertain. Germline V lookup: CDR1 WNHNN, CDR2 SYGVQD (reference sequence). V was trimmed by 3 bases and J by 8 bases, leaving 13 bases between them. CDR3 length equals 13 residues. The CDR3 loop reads CASSDIQHPGYTF. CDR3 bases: TGCGCCAGCAGTGACATCCAGCATCCAGGCTACACCTTC.

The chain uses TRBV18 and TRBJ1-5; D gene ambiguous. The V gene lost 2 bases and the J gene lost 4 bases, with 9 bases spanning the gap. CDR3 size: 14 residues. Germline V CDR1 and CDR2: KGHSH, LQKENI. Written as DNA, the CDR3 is TGTGCCAGCTCACCATTGGGGAAAAATCAGCCCCAGCATTTT. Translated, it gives CASSPLGKNQPQHF.

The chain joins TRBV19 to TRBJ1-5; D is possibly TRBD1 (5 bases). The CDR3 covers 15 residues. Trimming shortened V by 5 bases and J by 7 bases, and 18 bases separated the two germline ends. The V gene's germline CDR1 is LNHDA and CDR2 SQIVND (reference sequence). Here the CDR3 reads CASSAGTRRGQPQHF. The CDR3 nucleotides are TGTGCCAGTAGTGCCGGGACTAGACGGGGACAGCCCCAGCATTTT.

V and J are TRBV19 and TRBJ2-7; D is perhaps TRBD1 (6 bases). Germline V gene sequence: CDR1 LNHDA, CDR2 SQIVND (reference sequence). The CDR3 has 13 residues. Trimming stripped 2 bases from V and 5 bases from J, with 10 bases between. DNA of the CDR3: TGTGCCAGTAGTATAAGGGGGTTCGACGAGCAGTACTTC. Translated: CASSIRGFDEQYF.

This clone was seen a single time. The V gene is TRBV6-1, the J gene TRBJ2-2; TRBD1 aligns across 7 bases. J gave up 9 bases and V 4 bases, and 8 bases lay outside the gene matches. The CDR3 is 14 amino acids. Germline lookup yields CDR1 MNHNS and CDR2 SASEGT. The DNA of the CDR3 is TGTGCCAGCAGTGGGGCAGGGGGTCAGCGGGAGCTGTTTTTT. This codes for CASSGAGGQRELFF.

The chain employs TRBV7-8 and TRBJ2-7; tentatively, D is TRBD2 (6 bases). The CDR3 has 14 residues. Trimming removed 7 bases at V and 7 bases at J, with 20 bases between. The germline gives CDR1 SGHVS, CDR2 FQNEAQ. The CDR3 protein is CASKKQLPEGEQYF. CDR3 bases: TGTGCCAGCAAAAAACAGCTCCCGGAGGGGGAGCAGTACTTC.

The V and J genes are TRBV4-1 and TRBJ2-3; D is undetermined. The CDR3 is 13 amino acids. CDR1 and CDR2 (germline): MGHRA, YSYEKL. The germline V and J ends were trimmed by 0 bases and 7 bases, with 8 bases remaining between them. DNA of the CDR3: TGCGCCAGCAGCCAAGATGTCGGGTATACGCAGTATTTT. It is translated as CASSQDVGYTQYF.

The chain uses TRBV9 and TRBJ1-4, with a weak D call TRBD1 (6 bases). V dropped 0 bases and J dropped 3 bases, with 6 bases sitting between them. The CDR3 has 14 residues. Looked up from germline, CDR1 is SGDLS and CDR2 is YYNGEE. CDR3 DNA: TGTGCCAGCAGCGTAGGGACAGCTAATGAAAAACTGTTTTTT. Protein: CASSVGTANEKLFF.

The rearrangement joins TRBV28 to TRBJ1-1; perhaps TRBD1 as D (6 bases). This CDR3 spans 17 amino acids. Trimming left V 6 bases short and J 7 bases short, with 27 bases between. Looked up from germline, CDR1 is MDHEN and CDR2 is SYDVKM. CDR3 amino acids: CASRPGGRGAGRDEAFF. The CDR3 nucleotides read TGTGCCAGCAGGCCGGGGGGCAGGGGAGCTGGGCGCGATGAAGCTTTCTTT.

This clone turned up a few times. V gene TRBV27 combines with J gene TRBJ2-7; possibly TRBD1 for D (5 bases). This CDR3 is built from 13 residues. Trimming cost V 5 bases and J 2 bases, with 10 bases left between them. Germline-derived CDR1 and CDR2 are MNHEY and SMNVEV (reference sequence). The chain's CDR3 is CASSPLRAYEQYF. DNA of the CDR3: TGTGCCAGCAGTCCCCTCAGGGCCTACGAGCAGTACTTC.